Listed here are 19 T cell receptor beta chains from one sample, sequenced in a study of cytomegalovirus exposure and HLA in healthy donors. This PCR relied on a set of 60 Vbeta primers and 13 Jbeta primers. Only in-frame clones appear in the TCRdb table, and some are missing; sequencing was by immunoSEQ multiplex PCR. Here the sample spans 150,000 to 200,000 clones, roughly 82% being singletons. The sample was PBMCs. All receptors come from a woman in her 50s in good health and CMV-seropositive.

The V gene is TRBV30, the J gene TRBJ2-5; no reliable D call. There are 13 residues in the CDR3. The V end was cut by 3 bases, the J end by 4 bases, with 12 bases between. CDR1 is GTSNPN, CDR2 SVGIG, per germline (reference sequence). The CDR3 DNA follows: TGTGCCTGGAGCAAGAGGATGGGAGAGACCCAGTACTTC. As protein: CAWSKRMGETQYF.

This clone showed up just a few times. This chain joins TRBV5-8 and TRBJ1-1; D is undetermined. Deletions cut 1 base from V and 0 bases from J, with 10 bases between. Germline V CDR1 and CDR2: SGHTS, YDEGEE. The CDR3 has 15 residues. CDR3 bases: TGTGCCAGCAGCTTGTCTCCAGGTATGAACACTGAAGCTTTCTTT. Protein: CASSLSPGMNTEAFF.

CDR3 residues: CASKQTGSYGYTF. The CDR3 DNA follows: TGTGCCAGCAAACAGACAGGATCCTATGGCTACACCTTC. The chain joins TRBV27 to TRBJ1-2; D is possibly TRBD1 (6 bases). The germline V gene has CDR1 MNHEY and CDR2 SMNVEV (reference sequence). There are 13 residues in the CDR3. With 7 bases removed from V and 4 bases from J, the gap between germline ends came to 13 bases.

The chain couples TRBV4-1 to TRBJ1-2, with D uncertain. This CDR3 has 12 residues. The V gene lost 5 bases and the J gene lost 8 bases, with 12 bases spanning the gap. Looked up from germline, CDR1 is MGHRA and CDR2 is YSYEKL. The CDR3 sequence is CASSARLVGYTF. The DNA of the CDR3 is TGCGCCAGCAGCGCCAGGCTTGTCGGCTACACCTTC.

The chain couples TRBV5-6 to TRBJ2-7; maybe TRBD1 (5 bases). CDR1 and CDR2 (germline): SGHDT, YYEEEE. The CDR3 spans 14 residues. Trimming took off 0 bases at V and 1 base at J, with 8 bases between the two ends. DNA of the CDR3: TGTGCCAGCAGCTTGGGACAGCCTTCCTACGAGCAGTACTTC. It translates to CASSLGQPSYEQYF.

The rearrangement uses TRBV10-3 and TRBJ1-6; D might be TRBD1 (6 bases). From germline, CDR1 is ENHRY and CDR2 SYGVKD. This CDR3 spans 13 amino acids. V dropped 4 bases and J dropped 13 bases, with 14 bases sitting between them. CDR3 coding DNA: TGTGCCATCAGTGGAAACAGGGACCGCCCCCTCCACTTT. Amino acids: CAISGNRDRPLHF.

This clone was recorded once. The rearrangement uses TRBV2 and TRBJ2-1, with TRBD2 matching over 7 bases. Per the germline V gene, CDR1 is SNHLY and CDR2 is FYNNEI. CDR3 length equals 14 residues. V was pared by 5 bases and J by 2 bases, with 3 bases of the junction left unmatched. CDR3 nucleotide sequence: TGTGCCAGCAGTCTCCGGGGGGCCTACAATGAGCAGTTCTTC. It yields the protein CASSLRGAYNEQFF.

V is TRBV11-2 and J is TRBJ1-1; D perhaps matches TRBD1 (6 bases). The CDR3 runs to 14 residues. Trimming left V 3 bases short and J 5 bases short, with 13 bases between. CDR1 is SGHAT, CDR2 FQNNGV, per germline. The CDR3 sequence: CASSFTGTGTEAFF. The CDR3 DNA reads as TGTGCCAGCAGCTTTACAGGGACGGGGACTGAAGCTTTCTTT.

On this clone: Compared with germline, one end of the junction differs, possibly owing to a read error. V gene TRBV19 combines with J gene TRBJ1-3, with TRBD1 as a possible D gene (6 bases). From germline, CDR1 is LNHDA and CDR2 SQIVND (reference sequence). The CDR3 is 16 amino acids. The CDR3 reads CASSTFKQGPGNTIYF. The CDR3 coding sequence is TGCGCCAGTAGCACTTTTAAACAGGGACCTGGAAACACCATATATTTT.

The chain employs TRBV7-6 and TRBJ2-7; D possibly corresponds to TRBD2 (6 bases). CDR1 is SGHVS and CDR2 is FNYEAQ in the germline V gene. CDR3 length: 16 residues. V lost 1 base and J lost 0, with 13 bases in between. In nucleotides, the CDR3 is TGTGCCAGCAGCTTAGGAGGAGGGGCGTACTCCTACGAGCAGTACTTC. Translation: CASSLGGGAYSYEQYF.

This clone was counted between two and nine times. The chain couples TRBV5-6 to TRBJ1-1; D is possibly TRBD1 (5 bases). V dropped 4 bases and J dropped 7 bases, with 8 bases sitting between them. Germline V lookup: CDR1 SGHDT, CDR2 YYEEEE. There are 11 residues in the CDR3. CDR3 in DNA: TGTGCCAGCAGCACCAGGGTTGAAGCTTTCTTT. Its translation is CASSTRVEAFF.

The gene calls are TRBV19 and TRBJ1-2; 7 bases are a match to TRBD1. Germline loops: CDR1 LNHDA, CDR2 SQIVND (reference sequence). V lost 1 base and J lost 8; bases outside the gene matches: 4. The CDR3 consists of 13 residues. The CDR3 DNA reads TGTGCCAGTAGTATAGGACAGGGCCGCGGCTACACCTTC. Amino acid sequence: CASSIGQGRGYTF.

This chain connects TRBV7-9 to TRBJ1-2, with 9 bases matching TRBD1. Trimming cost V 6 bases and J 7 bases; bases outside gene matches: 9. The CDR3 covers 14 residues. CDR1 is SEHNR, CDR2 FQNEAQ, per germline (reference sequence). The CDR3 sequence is CASSHQGQGGGYTF. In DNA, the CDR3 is TGTGCCAGCAGTCACCAGGGACAGGGAGGTGGCTACACCTTC.

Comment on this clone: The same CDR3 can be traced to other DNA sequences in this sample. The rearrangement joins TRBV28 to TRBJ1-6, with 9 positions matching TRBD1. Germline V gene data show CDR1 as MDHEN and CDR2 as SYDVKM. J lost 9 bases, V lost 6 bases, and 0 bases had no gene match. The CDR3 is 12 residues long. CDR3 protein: CASRDRGSPLHF. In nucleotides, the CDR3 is TGTGCCAGCAGGGACAGGGGTTCACCCCTCCACTTT.

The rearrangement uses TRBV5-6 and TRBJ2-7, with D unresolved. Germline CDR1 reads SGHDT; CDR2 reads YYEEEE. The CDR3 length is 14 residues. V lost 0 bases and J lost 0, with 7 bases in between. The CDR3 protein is CASSLGVDSYEQYF. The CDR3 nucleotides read TGTGCCAGCAGCTTGGGAGTAGACTCCTACGAGCAGTACTTC. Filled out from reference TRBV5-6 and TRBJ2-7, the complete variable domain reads DAGVTQSPTHLIKTRGQQVTLRCSPKSGHDTVSWYQQALGQGPQFIFQYYEEEERQRGNFPDRFSGHQFPNYSSELNVNALLLGDSALYLCASSLGVDSYEQYFGPGTRLTVT.

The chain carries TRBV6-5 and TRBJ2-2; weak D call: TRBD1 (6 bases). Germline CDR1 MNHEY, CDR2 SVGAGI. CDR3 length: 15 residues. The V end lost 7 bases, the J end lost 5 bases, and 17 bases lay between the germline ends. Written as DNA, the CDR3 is TGTGCCAGCACCAGGGAAGGGGGTGGAACCGGGGAGCTGTTTTTT. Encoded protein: CASTREGGGTGELFF.

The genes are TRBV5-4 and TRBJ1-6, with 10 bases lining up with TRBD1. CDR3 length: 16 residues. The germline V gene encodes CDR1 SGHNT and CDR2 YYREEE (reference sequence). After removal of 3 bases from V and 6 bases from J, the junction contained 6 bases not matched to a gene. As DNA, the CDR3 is TGTGCCAGCAGCTCGGGACAGGGGCGAGCTAATTCACCCCTCCACTTT. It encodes CASSSGQGRANSPLHF.

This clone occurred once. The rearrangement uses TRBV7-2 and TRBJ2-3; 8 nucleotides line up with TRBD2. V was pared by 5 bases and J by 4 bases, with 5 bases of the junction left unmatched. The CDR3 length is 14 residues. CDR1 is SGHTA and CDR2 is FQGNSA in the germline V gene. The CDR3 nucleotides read TGTGCCAGCAGCATAAGACTAGCGCCAGATACGCAGTATTTT. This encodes CASSIRLAPDTQYF.

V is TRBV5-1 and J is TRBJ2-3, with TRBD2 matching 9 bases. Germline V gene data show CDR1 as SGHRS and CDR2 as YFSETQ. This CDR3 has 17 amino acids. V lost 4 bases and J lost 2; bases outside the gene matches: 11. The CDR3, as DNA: TGCGCCAGCAGCACCCTCCCGGGACTAGCTTACACAGATACGCAGTATTTT. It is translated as CASSTLPGLAYTDTQYF.